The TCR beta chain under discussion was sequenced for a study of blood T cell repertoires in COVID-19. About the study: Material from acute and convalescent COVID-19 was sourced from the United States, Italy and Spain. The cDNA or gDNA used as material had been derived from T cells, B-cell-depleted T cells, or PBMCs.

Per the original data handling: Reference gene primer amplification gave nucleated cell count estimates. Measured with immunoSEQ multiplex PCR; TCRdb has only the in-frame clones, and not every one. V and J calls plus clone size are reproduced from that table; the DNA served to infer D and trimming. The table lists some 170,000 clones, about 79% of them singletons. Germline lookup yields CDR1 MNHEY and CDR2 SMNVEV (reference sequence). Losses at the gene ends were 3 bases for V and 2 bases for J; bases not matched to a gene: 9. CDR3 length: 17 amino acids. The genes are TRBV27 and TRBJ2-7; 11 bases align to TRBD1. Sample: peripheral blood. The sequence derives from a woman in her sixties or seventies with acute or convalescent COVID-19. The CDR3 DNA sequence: TGTGCCAGCAGTTTTACCAGGACAGGGGGCAGGGCCTACGAGCAGTACTTC. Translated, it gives CASSFTRTGGRAYEQYF.